Sequencing of this TCR beta chain was carried out in a study of cytomegalovirus exposure and HLA in healthy donors. As concerns this clone: The antigen remains undetermined.

The PCR had 60 Vbeta and 13 Jbeta primers. The repertoire was sequenced with immunoSEQ multiplex PCR; TCRdb's copy has only in-frame clones and lacks some. The sample consists of some 110,000 clones, roughly a tenth of them appearing once. Study results and limitations: In a later analysis, TCR association rates varied by HLA locus: DRB1 most, HLA-C fewest. For most TCR beta V segments, an earlier analysis put the productive rate at about 90% or about 30% of the time. Later analysis identified a missense DCLRE1C variant that was linked to TCR beta V- and J-gene trimming. Accurate prediction of most subjects' HLA-A and HLA-B alleles from TCR beta sequences was reported.

The germline V and J ends were trimmed by 0 bases and 2 bases, with 16 bases remaining between them. CDR3 length: 18 amino acids. The germline CDR1 and CDR2 sequences are SGHVS and FQNEAQ. The chain employs TRBV7-8 and TRBJ2-2; no firm D call. This sequence originates from a man aged 35-49 years in good health and CMV-seropositive. Sequenced material: PBMCs. The CDR3 protein is CASSLARIVLSNTGELFF. The CDR3 coding sequence is TGTGCCAGCAGCTTAGCTCGAATAGTCCTCTCCAACACCGGGGAGCTGTTTTTT.